This is a list of T cell receptor beta chains from one sample in a study of CD8+CD57+ T cells in acquired aplastic anemia. TCRdb passed the reads through MiXCR, listing each CDR3 protein once. The repertoire holds some 220,000 distinct CDR3 sequences, with roughly 35% as singletons. Sequenced: sorted CD4+, CD8+, or CD8+CD57+ T cells (not recorded which) from PBMCs. The receptors come from a human donor in good health, serving as a control. The CDR3 runs from the conserved cysteine through the conserved F or W. The D gene is left open where the match is weak. Only some rows state a clone size, as once, few, many or a class for expanded clones.

CDR3nt: TGCGGGACTAGCGGGGGCTGGTACCAAGAGACCCAGTACTTC; CDR3aa: CGTSGGWYQETQYF; d_gene: TRBD2; j_gene: TRBJ2-5; v_gene: TRBV20-1; abundance: many
CDR3nt: TGTGCCAGCAGTGAAGAGAGGACAGGGATCTATGGCTACACCTTC; CDR3aa: CASSEERTGIYGYTF; d_gene: TRBD1; j_gene: TRBJ1-2; v_gene: TRBV2; abundance: -
CDR3nt: TGTGCCAGCACCAAGGGTGGGGGGAGTAGCAATCAGCCCCAGCATTTT; CDR3aa: CASTKGGGSSNQPQHF; d_gene: -; j_gene: TRBJ1-5; v_gene: TRBV5-6; abundance: few
CDR3nt: TGTGCCAGCAGCGTAGACCCCCCTCCCCGGGAGACCCAGTACTTC; CDR3aa: CASSVDPPPRETQYF; d_gene: -; j_gene: TRBJ2-5; v_gene: TRBV9; abundance: many
CDR3nt: TGTGCCAGCAGTGGCGGCCGTATAGCCTACGAGCAGTACTTC; CDR3aa: CASSGGRIAYEQYF; d_gene: -; j_gene: TRBJ2-7; v_gene: TRBV2; abundance: many
CDR3nt: TGTGCCAGCAGCCCCCACGGTTTTGCTGGAAACACCATATATTTT; CDR3aa: CASSPHGFAGNTIYF; d_gene: -; j_gene: TRBJ1-3; v_gene: TRBV9; abundance: many
CDR3nt: TGTGCCAGCAGGCCCGGGACTAGCGGGGACAATGAGCAGTTCTTC; CDR3aa: CASRPGTSGDNEQFF; d_gene: TRBD2; j_gene: TRBJ2-1; v_gene: TRBV6-1; abundance: -
CDR3nt: TGTGCCAGCCAGCGGGACGGTAATTCACCCCTCCACTTT; CDR3aa: CASQRDGNSPLHF; d_gene: -; j_gene: TRBJ1-6; v_gene: TRBV11-2; abundance: -
CDR3nt: TGTGCCAGTAGTATCTCCTCGGGACGGTCCTACGAGCAGTACTTC; CDR3aa: CASSISSGRSYEQYF; d_gene: -; j_gene: TRBJ2-7; v_gene: TRBV19; abundance: many
CDR3nt: TGTGCCAGTTCCTCCGGGAATTCACCCCTCCACTTT; CDR3aa: CASSSGNSPLHF; d_gene: -; j_gene: TRBJ1-6; v_gene: TRBV7-2; abundance: -
CDR3nt: TGTGCCAGCAGCATTCAGACAGGGGGCGAGCAGTACTTC; CDR3aa: CASSIQTGGEQYF; d_gene: TRBD1; j_gene: TRBJ2-7; v_gene: TRBV9; abundance: -
CDR3nt: TGCAGCGGCCGGGGGAACTCCTACAATGAGCAGTTCTTC; CDR3aa: CSGRGNSYNEQFF; d_gene: -; j_gene: TRBJ2-1; v_gene: TRBV29-1; abundance: -
CDR3nt: TGTGCCAGCAGTCCAATTCTGGACCGCTACACCGGGGAGCTGTTTTTT; CDR3aa: CASSPILDRYTGELFF; d_gene: -; j_gene: TRBJ2-2; v_gene: TRBV2; abundance: many
CDR3nt: TGTGCCTGGAGTGTATTTGGGTTAAACGCTTTCTTT; CDR3aa: CAWSVFGLNAFF; d_gene: -; j_gene: TRBJ1-1; v_gene: TRBV30; abundance: few
CDR3nt: TGTGCCAGCAGTTCCCCGTGGGGGTCCTCTGGAAACACCATATATTTT; CDR3aa: CASSSPWGSSGNTIYF; d_gene: -; j_gene: TRBJ1-3; v_gene: TRBV6-5; abundance: -
CDR3nt: TGTGCCAGCAGCTTCGGAGGAGGTGATACGCAGTATTTT; CDR3aa: CASSFGGGDTQYF; d_gene: -; j_gene: TRBJ2-3; v_gene: TRBV5-5; abundance: few
CDR3nt: TGCGCCAGCAGCCACCTAGGGACGGCTTATGAAAAACTGTTTTTT; CDR3aa: CASSHLGTAYEKLFF; d_gene: -; j_gene: TRBJ1-4; v_gene: TRBV4-1; abundance: few
CDR3nt: TGTGCCAGCAGTGCCCCACGGGGGATGAACACTGAAGCTTTCTTT; CDR3aa: CASSAPRGMNTEAFF; d_gene: -; j_gene: TRBJ1-1; v_gene: TRBV6-1; abundance: few
CDR3nt: TGTGCCACCAGAAGACAGGGGGAGGACACTGAAGCTTTCTTT; CDR3aa: CATRRQGEDTEAFF; d_gene: TRBD1; j_gene: TRBJ1-1; v_gene: TRBV24-1; abundance: -
CDR3nt: TGTGCCAGCAGTTTCCCAGGGCGGGACACTGAAGCTTTCTTT; CDR3aa: CASSFPGRDTEAFF; d_gene: -; j_gene: TRBJ1-1; v_gene: TRBV12-3/TRBV12-4; abundance: -
CDR3nt: TGTGCCAGCAGCGGGACTAGCGGAGGAGATACGCAGTATTTT; CDR3aa: CASSGTSGGDTQYF; d_gene: TRBD2; j_gene: TRBJ2-3; v_gene: TRBV7-9; abundance: many
CDR3nt: TGTGCCAGCAGCCGGGACAGGGTTTTTGATGAGCAGTTCTTC; CDR3aa: CASSRDRVFDEQFF; d_gene: TRBD1; j_gene: TRBJ2-1; v_gene: TRBV6-1; abundance: few
CDR3nt: TGTGCCAGTAGTTGGTCAGCCCGCACAGATACGCAGTATTTT; CDR3aa: CASSWSARTDTQYF; d_gene: -; j_gene: TRBJ2-3; v_gene: TRBV19; abundance: many
CDR3nt: TGTGCCTGGAGTAACCCCGGGACAGAGTACGAGCAGTACTTC; CDR3aa: CAWSNPGTEYEQYF; d_gene: TRBD1; j_gene: TRBJ2-7; v_gene: TRBV30; abundance: many
CDR3nt: TGTGCCATCAGTGCTAAGGGGCTGGCTGATACTGAAGCTTTCTTT; CDR3aa: CAISAKGLADTEAFF; d_gene: -; j_gene: TRBJ1-1; v_gene: TRBV10-3; abundance: many
CDR3nt: TGTGCCAGCAGCTCGGAAGGGACGGCTACCTATGGCTACACCTTC; CDR3aa: CASSSEGTATYGYTF; d_gene: -; j_gene: TRBJ1-2; v_gene: TRBV7-2; abundance: -
CDR3nt: TGTGCCAGCAGCGGGGGGCACTCTGGAAACACCATATATTTT; CDR3aa: CASSGGHSGNTIYF; d_gene: -; j_gene: TRBJ1-3; v_gene: TRBV5-4; abundance: few
CDR3nt: TGCAGTACCGAGACAGGGGACGAATACGAGCAGTACTTC; CDR3aa: CSTETGDEYEQYF; d_gene: TRBD1; j_gene: TRBJ2-7; v_gene: TRBV20-1; abundance: -
CDR3nt: TGCGCCAGCAGCTCCTGGGCAGGGATCACAGATGCGCAGTATTTT; CDR3aa: CASSSWAGITDAQYF; d_gene: -; j_gene: TRBJ2-3; v_gene: TRBV5-1; abundance: -
CDR3nt: TGTGCCAGCAGTTTATACGGGGGAAGCTCCTACGAGCAGTACTTC; CDR3aa: CASSLYGGSSYEQYF; d_gene: -; j_gene: TRBJ2-7; v_gene: TRBV6-1; abundance: many
CDR3nt: TGTGCCAGCAGTAACAGGGAGGCTACGCAGTATTTT; CDR3aa: CASSNREATQYF; d_gene: -; j_gene: TRBJ2-3; v_gene: TRBV6-5; abundance: many
CDR3nt: TGTGCCATATCGGACAGGGGGGCTAACTATGGCTACACCTTC; CDR3aa: CAISDRGANYGYTF; d_gene: TRBD1; j_gene: TRBJ1-2; v_gene: TRBV19; abundance: many
CDR3nt: TGTGCCAGCAGCCCCCCCGGGGGGCGCGTCGAGCAGTACTTC; CDR3aa: CASSPPGGRVEQYF; d_gene: -; j_gene: TRBJ2-7; v_gene: TRBV6-1; abundance: -
CDR3nt: TGTGCCAGCAGCACGACAGGGAGGCTGGGTCAGCCCCAGCATTTT; CDR3aa: CASSTTGRLGQPQHF; d_gene: TRBD1; j_gene: TRBJ1-5; v_gene: TRBV27; abundance: -
CDR3nt: TGTGCCAGTGGGACTAGCGGGAGTAGCTCCTACAATGAGCAGTTCTTC; CDR3aa: CASGTSGSSSYNEQFF; d_gene: TRBD2; j_gene: TRBJ2-1; v_gene: TRBV10-3; abundance: -
CDR3nt: TGTGCCAGCAGTTTAAGGGAGGGTAGCAATCAGCCCCAGCATTTT; CDR3aa: CASSLREGSNQPQHF; d_gene: -; j_gene: TRBJ1-5; v_gene: TRBV2; abundance: few
CDR3nt: TGTGCCAGCAGCTTAACCCCCCCTACAGATCATCTTGGGGATACGCAGTATTTT; CDR3aa: CASSLTPPTDHLGDTQYF; d_gene: -; j_gene: TRBJ2-3; v_gene: TRBV7-3; abundance: once
CDR3nt: TGTGCCAGCAGTGGTGGCCTCGGAGATCAGCCCCAGCATTTT; CDR3aa: CASSGGLGDQPQHF; d_gene: -; j_gene: TRBJ1-5; v_gene: TRBV2; abundance: many
CDR3nt: TGTGCCAGCAGTCCGGCTCCGGGACAGGGGGAGAAACAGCCCCAGCATTTT; CDR3aa: CASSPAPGQGEKQPQHF; d_gene: TRBD1; j_gene: TRBJ1-5; v_gene: TRBV6-1; abundance: -
CDR3nt: TGCAGTGCGAGAGGGACTAGCGGGAGGAGCTCCTACAATGAGCAGTTCTTC; CDR3aa: CSARGTSGRSSYNEQFF; d_gene: TRBD2; j_gene: TRBJ2-1; v_gene: TRBV20-1; abundance: many
CDR3nt: TGTGCCAGCAGTGAGGTCCCGGGGCGAGAGACCCAGTACTTC; CDR3aa: CASSEVPGRETQYF; d_gene: -; j_gene: TRBJ2-5; v_gene: TRBV2; abundance: many
CDR3nt: TGTGCCAGCAGCGGGGGCGGAGGGGTAGTGGTCTATGGCTACACCTTC; CDR3aa: CASSGGGGVVVYGYTF; d_gene: -; j_gene: TRBJ1-2; v_gene: TRBV3-1; abundance: many
CDR3nt: TGCGCCAGCAGCACGTTCACAGATACGCAGTATTTT; CDR3aa: CASSTFTDTQYF; d_gene: -; j_gene: TRBJ2-3; v_gene: TRBV5-1; abundance: many
CDR3nt: TGTGCCAGCAGTCCAGATCCAGCTAACTATGGCTACACCTTC; CDR3aa: CASSPDPANYGYTF; d_gene: -; j_gene: TRBJ1-2; v_gene: TRBV5-5; abundance: many
CDR3nt: TGCGCCAGCAGCCAAGGGACTAGGGCCTCCTACAATTCACCCCTCCACTTT; CDR3aa: CASSQGTRASYNSPLHF; d_gene: -; j_gene: TRBJ1-6; v_gene: TRBV10-1; abundance: -
CDR3nt: TGCGCCAGCAGCCAAGGGGTATCCTATAATTCACCCCTCCACTTT; CDR3aa: CASSQGVSYNSPLHF; d_gene: -; j_gene: TRBJ1-6; v_gene: TRBV4-1; abundance: many
CDR3nt: TGCAGTGCTAGAGCTGGACAGACAACTCAGCCCCAGCATTTT; CDR3aa: CSARAGQTTQPQHF; d_gene: -; j_gene: TRBJ1-5; v_gene: TRBV20-1; abundance: once
CDR3nt: TGCAGCGCACCCCGGGCCGGAAACAATGAGCAGTTCTTC; CDR3aa: CSAPRAGNNEQFF; d_gene: -; j_gene: TRBJ2-1; v_gene: TRBV29-1; abundance: -
CDR3nt: TGTGCCAGCAGCGTCTCAGGGAATGAAAAACTGTTTTTT; CDR3aa: CASSVSGNEKLFF; d_gene: -; j_gene: TRBJ1-4; v_gene: TRBV9; abundance: few
CDR3nt: TGTGCCATCAGGGGACAGGGAAATGAAAAACTGTTTTTT; CDR3aa: CAIRGQGNEKLFF; d_gene: TRBD1; j_gene: TRBJ1-4; v_gene: TRBV10-3; abundance: -